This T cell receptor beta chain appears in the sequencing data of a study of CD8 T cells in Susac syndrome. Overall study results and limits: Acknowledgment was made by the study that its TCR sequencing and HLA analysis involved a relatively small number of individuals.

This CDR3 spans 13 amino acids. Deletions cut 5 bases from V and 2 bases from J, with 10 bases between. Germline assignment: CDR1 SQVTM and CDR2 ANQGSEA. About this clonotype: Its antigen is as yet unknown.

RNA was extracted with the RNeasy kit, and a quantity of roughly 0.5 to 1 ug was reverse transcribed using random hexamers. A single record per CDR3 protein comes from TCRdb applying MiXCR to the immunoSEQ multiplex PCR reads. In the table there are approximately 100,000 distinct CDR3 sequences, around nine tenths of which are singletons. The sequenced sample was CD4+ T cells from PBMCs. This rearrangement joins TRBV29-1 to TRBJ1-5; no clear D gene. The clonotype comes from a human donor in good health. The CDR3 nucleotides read TGCAGCGTTAAAAAGGGTCGCAATCAGCCCCAGCATTTT. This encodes CSVKKGRNQPQHF.